This T cell receptor beta chain emerged from a study of blood T cell repertoires in COVID-19. V lost 10 bases to trimming and J lost 4 bases, with 16 bases between them. The CDR3 covers 13 residues. The germline gives CDR1 MNHEY, CDR2 SVGAGI. Measured with immunoSEQ multiplex PCR; TCRdb has only the in-frame clones, and not every one. The table has around 76,000 clones, more than 75% seen once. The TCR was taken from a woman aged 70-85 years with acute or convalescent COVID-19. Sequenced sample: peripheral blood. The J gene is TRBJ1-2, the V gene TRBV6-5; TRBD1 might be the D (6 bases). The CDR3 is CATSGGHGYGYTF. CDR3 in DNA: TGTGCCACAAGCGGGGGACACGGCTATGGCTACACCTTC.